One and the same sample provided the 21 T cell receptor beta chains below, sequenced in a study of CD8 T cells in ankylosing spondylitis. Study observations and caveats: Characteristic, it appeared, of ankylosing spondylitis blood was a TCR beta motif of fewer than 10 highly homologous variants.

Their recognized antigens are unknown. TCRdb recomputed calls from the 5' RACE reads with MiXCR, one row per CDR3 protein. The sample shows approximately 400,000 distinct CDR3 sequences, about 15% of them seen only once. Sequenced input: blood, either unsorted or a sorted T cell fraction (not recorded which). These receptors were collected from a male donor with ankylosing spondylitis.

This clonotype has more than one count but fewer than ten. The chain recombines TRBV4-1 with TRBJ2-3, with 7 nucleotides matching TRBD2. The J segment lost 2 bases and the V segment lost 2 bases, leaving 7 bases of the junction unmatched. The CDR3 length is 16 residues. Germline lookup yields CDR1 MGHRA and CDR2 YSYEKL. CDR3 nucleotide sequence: TGCGCCAGCAGCCAAACAAAGCGGGGTATCACAGATACGCAGTATTTT. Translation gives CASSQTKRGITDTQYF.

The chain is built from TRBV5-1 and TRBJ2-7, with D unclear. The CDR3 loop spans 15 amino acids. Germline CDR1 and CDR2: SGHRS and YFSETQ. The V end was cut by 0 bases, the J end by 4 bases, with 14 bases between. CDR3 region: CASSLGSGMGYEQYF. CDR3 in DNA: TGCGCCAGCAGCTTGGGGTCGGGCATGGGATACGAGCAGTACTTC.

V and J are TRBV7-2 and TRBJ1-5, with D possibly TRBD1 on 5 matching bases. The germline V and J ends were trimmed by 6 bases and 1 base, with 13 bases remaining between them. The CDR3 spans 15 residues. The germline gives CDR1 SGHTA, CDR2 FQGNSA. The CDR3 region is CASRKQEGSNQPQHF. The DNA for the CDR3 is TGTGCCAGCAGGAAACAGGAGGGAAGCAATCAGCCCCAGCATTTT.

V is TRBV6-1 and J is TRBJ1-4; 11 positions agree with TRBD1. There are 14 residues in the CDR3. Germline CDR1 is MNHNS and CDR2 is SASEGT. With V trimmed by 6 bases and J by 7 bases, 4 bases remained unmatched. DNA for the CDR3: TGTGCCAGCAGGGACGGGACAGGGGGTGAAAAACTGTTTTTT. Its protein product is CASRDGTGGEKLFF.

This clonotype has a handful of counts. The CDR3 coding sequence is TGCGCCAGCAGCCAAGATCGACTTATCGGGCTAGCGGGCAGTGAGCAGTTCTTC. Its translation is CASSQDRLIGLAGSEQFF. V gene TRBV4-3 combines with J gene TRBJ2-1; 8 nucleotides agree with TRBD2. Germline V gene sequence: CDR1 LGHNA, CDR2 YSLEER. The CDR3 length is 18 residues. Trimming took 0 bases from V and 9 from J; bases not matched to a gene: 16.

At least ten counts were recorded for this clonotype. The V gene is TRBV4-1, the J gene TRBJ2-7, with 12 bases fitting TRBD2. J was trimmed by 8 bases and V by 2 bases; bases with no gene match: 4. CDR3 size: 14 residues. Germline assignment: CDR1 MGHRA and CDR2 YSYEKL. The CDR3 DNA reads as TGCGCCAGCAGCCAACCGACTAGCGGGAGAAAGCAGTACTTC. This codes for CASSQPTSGRKQYF.

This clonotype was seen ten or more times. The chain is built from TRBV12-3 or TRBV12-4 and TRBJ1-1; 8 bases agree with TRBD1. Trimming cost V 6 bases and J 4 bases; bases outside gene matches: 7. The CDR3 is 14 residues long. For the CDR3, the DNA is TGTGCCAGCAGAATAGACAGGGGAGGCACTGAAGCTTTCTTT. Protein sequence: CASRIDRGGTEAFF.

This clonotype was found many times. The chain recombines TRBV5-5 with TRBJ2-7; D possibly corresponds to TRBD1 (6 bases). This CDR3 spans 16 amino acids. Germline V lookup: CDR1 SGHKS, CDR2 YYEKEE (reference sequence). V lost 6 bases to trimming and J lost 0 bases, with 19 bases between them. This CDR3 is CASTLQQGLGSYEQYF. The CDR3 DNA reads TGTGCCAGCACCCTCCAACAGGGATTGGGCTCCTACGAGCAGTACTTC.

CDR3 sequence: CASSQRDREGYEQYF. The CDR3 DNA sequence: TGTGCCAGCAGCCAACGCGACAGGGAGGGCTACGAGCAGTACTTC. This sequence joins TRBV11-3 and TRBJ2-7; either TRBD1 or TRBD2 may fit D (7 bases each). The CDR3 has 15 residues. Germline CDR1 SGHNT, CDR2 YENEEA. V was trimmed by 5 bases and J by 3 bases, leaving 17 bases between them.

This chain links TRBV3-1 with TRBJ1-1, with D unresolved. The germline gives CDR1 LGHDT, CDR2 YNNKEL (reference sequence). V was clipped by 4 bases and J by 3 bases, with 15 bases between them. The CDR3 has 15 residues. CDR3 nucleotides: TGTGCCAGCAGCCGCGGAATCTCTTCGGACACTGAAGCTTTCTTT. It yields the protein CASSRGISSDTEAFF.

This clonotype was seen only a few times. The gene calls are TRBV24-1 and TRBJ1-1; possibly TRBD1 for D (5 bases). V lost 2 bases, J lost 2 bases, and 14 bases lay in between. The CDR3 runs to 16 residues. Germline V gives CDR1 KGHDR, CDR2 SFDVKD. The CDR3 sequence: CATSDSGRIPNTEAFF. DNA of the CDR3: TGTGCCACCAGTGATTCGGGACGGATCCCTAACACTGAAGCTTTCTTT.

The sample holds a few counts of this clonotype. The CDR3 loop is CASSVTWTGYTEAFF. CDR3 DNA: TGCGCCAGCAGCGTGACTTGGACAGGGTACACTGAAGCTTTCTTT. The rearrangement uses TRBV5-1 and TRBJ1-1; 8 nucleotides line up with TRBD1. The CDR3 runs to 15 residues. Germline V gene lookup returns CDR1 SGHRS and CDR2 YFSETQ. The trim removed 4 bases at V and 3 bases at J, leaving 8 bases unmatched.

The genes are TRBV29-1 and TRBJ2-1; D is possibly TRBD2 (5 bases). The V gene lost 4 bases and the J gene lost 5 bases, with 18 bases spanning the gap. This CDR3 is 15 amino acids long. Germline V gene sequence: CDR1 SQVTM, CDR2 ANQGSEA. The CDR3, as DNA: TGCAGCGTTGGCGTGGGTGCGACGGGGAACAATGAGCAGTTCTTC. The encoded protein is CSVGVGATGNNEQFF.

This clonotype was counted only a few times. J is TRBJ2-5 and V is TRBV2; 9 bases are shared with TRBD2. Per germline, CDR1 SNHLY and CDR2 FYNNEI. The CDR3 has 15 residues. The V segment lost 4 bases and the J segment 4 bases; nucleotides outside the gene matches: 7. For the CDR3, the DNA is TGTGCCAGCAGTGTGTTTAGCGGGAGTGGAGAGACCCAGTACTTC. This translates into CASSVFSGSGETQYF.

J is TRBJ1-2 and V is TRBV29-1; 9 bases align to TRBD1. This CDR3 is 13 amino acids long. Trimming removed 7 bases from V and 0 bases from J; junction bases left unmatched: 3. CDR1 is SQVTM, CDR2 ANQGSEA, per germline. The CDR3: CSAGTGTNYGYTF. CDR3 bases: TGCAGCGCCGGGACAGGGACTAACTATGGCTACACCTTC.

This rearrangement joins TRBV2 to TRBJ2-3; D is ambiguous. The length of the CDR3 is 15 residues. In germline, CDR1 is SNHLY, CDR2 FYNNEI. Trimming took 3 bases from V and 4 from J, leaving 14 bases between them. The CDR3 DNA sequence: TGTGCCAGCAGTGACCGCCTGGCCTCCGCAGATACGCAGTATTTT. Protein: CASSDRLASADTQYF.

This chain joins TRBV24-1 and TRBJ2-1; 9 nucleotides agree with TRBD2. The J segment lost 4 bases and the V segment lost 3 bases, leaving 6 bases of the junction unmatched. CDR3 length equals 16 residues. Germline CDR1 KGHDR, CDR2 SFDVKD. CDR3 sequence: CATSDPTSGRYNEQFF. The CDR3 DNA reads TGTGCCACCAGTGATCCGACTAGCGGCCGATACAATGAGCAGTTCTTC.

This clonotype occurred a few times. CDR3 in amino acids: CASSWTSGGADNEQFF. As DNA, the CDR3 is TGTGCCAGCAGTTGGACTAGCGGGGGAGCAGATAATGAGCAGTTCTTC. The V gene is TRBV6-2 or TRBV6-3, the J gene TRBJ2-1; 13 bases are shared with TRBD2. Germline assignment: CDR1 MNHEY and CDR2 SVGEGT. Trimming cost V 4 bases and J 7 bases; bases outside gene matches: 7. The CDR3 spans 16 residues.

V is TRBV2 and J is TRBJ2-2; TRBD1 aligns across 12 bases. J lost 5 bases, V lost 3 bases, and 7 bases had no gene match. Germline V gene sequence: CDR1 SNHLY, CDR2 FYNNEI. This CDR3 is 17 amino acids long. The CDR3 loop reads CASSDRDRGRETGELFF. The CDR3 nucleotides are TGTGCCAGCAGTGACCGGGACAGGGGGCGGGAGACCGGGGAGCTGTTTTTT.

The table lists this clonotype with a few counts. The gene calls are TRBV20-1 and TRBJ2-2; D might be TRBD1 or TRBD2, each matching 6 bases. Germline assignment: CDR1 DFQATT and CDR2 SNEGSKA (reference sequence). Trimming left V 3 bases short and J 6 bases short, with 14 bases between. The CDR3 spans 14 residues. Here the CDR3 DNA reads TGCAGTGCTAGTGACGGGGGCAGGGCCGGGGAGCTGTTTTTT. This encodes CSASDGGRAGELFF.

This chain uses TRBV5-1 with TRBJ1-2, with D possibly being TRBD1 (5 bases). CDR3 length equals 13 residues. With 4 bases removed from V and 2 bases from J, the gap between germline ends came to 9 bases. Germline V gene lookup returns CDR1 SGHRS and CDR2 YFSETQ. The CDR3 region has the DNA TGCGCCAGCAGCCAGCGGGACAACTATGGCTACACCTTC. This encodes CASSQRDNYGYTF.